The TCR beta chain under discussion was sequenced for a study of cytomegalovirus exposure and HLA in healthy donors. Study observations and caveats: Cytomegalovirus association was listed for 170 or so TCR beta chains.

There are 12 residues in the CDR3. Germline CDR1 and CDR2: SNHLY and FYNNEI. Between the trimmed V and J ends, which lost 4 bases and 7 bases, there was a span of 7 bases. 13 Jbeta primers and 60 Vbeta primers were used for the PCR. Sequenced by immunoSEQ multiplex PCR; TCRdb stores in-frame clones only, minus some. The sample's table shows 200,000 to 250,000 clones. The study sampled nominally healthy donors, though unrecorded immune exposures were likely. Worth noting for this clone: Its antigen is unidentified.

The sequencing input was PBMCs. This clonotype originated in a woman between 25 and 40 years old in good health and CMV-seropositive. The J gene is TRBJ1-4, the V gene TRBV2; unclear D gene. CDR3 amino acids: CASSVRREKLFF. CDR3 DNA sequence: TGTGCCAGCAGTGTGCGCCGTGAAAAACTGTTTTTT.